Listed here are 6 T cell receptor beta chains from one sample, sequenced in a study of breast tumors, draining lymph nodes, adjacent tissues. Samples came from axillary lymph nodes draining the breast cancer. One entry per CDR3 protein results from TCRdb running MiXCR on the multiplex PCR reads. The sample contains tens of thousands of distinct CDR3 sequences, roughly 30% of which appear only once. Sequencing used axillary lymph node tissue. Source of these receptors: a female donor with breast cancer. Some clones in this sample may be carry-over from other donors' samples.

At least ten counts were recorded for this clonotype. The rearrangement joins TRBV5-1 to TRBJ1-4; 7 positions match TRBD1. The CDR3 runs to 14 residues. J lost 6 bases, V lost 1 base, and 3 bases had no gene match. Germline loops: CDR1 SGHRS, CDR2 YFSETQ. CDR3 sequence reads: CASSLIGGDEKLFF. The CDR3, as DNA: TGCGCCAGCAGCTTGATAGGGGGCGATGAAAAACTGTTTTTT. The entire variable domain, with the rest obtained from reference TRBV5-1 and TRBJ1-4, is as follows: KAGVTQTPRYLIKTRGQQVTLSCSPISGHRSVSWYQQTPGQGLQFLFEYFSETQRNKGNFPGRFSGRQFSNSRSEMNVSTLELGDSALYLCASSLIGGDEKLFFGSGTQLSVL.

This chain connects TRBV11-2 to TRBJ1-6, with TRBD1 identical over 9 bases. The CDR3 is 15 residues long. The V gene's germline CDR1 is SGHAT and CDR2 FQNNGV. J was trimmed by 8 bases and V by 8 bases; bases with no gene match: 10. The CDR3 loop reads CASGPGQGMDSPLHF. The CDR3 DNA is TGTGCCAGCGGCCCAGGACAGGGGATGGATTCACCCCTCCACTTT.

Points on this clonotype: Given a much more abundant clone one base away, this may be a read error. The chain has TRBV12-3 or TRBV12-4 and TRBJ2-7; D possibly matches TRBD1 or TRBD2 (6 bases each). V dropped 1 base and J dropped 2 bases, with 12 bases sitting between them. The CDR3 is made up of 15 amino acids. CDR3 sequence (DNA): TGTGCCAGCAGTTTAGTTCAGGGGACTGCCTACGAGCAGTACTTC. This sequence encodes CASSLVQGTAYEQYF.

On this clonotype itself: A read error may be the cause here, since a much bigger clone is one base away. The V gene is TRBV5-1, the J gene TRBJ1-4; 7 nucleotides line up with TRBD1. The assigned J gene may be wrong: the sequence end matches TRBJ1-1 better. CDR3 size: 16 residues. Per germline, CDR1 SGHRS and CDR2 YFSETQ. The CDR3 sequence: CASSLGDREWKTEAFF. The CDR3 DNA follows: TGCGCCAGCAGCTTGGGAGACAGGGAATGGAAGACTGAAGCTTTCTTT.

Ten or more counts support this clonotype. The gene calls are TRBV4-3 and TRBJ2-7; 11 nucleotides match TRBD2. The J segment lost 4 bases and the V segment lost 5 bases, leaving 7 bases of the junction unmatched. There are 15 residues in the CDR3. CDR1 is LGHNA and CDR2 is YSLEER in the germline V gene. This CDR3 reads CASSASGTSGYEQYF. The CDR3 bases are TGCGCCAGCAGCGCCTCCGGGACTAGCGGATACGAGCAGTACTTC.

This chain uses TRBV9 with TRBJ2-7; 11 bases fit TRBD2. The J segment lost 9 bases and the V segment lost 3 bases, leaving 14 bases of the junction unmatched. Per germline, CDR1 SGDLS and CDR2 YYNGEE. The CDR3 contains 16 residues. CDR3: CASSAPPRTSGWVQYF. The CDR3 DNA follows: TGTGCCAGCAGCGCCCCCCCGCGGACTAGCGGGTGGGTGCAGTACTTC.